The present T cell receptor (beta chain) was sequenced within a study of shared clonotypes between healthy human individuals. Study as a whole: In total, the donors were a couple of women and a few men aged 18 to 49. Findings and caveats of the study: Compared with memory subsets, naive subsets generally had larger estimated richness.

Naive CD8 populations comprised CD45RO-negative cells positively selected for CCR7, excluding terminally differentiated effector memory CD45RA+ cells. Germline CDR1 and CDR2: SGHAT and FQNNGV. The CDR3 spans 13 residues. Trimming cost V 2 bases and J 2 bases, with 7 bases left between them. Splitting of each subset's genomic DNA was done evenly across several immunoSEQ plates. It was 150 to 200 ng DNA, about 30,000 T cell genomes, that sorted-subset replicate PCRs used. Sequencing was performed with immunoSEQ multiplex PCR; in TCRdb, only in-frame clones are kept and a portion is missing. The sample carries roughly 850,000 clones, about 96% recorded once. A word on this clone: The antigen remains unidentified.

The J gene is TRBJ2-7, the V gene TRBV11-2; D is undetermined. This TCR was sampled from a man aged 25 to 45 in good health. Specimen: naive CD8+ T cells sorted from blood. The CDR3 spells CASSLRVAYEQYF. As DNA, the CDR3 is TGTGCCAGCAGCTTACGCGTAGCCTACGAGCAGTACTTC.